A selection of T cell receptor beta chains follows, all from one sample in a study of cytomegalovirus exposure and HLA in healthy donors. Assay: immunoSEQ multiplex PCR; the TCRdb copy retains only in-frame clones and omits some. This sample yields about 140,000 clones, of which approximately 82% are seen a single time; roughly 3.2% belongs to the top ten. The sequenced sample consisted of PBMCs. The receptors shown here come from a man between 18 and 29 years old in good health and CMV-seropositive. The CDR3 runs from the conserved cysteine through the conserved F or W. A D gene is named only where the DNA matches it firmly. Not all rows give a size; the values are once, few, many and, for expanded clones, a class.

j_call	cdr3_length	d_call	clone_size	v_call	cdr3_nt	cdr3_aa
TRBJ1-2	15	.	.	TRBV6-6	TGTGCCAGCAGTTACTCGATTAACAGGGACTATGGCTACACCTTC	CASSYSINRDYGYTF
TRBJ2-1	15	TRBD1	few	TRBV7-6	TGTGCCAGCAGTTCAGACAGGGGGCTAGACAATGAGCAGTTCTTC	CASSSDRGLDNEQFF
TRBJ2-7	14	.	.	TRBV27	TGTGCCAGCAGCATTGGGACAACTAACTACGAGCAGTACTTC	CASSIGTTNYEQYF
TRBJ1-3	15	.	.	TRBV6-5	TGTGCCAGCATCGACCTTTCAGCGGCTGGAAACACCATATATTTT	CASIDLSAAGNTIYF
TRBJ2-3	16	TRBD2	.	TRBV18	TGTGCCAGCTCACCGACTAGCGGACGTGAGACAGATACGCAGTATTTT	CASSPTSGRETDTQYF
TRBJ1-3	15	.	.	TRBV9	TGTGCCAGCGGGTCGACTACTCCGGGTGGAAACACCATATATTTT	CASGSTTPGGNTIYF
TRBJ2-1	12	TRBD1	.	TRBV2	TGTGCCAGCAGAGTACAGGGGAATGAGCAGTTCTTC	CASRVQGNEQFF
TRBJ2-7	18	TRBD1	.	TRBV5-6	TGTGCCAGCAGCTCCGGGACAGGGGATCGTCGGGGCTCCTACGAGCAGTACTTC	CASSSGTGDRRGSYEQYF
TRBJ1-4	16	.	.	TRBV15	TGTGCCACCAGCAGAGATAGGCCAGGGCTTAATGAAAAACTGTTTTTT	CATSRDRPGLNEKLFF
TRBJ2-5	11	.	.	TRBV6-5	TGTGCCAGCAGGGATGGGAGGTCCCAGTACTTC	CASRDGRSQYF
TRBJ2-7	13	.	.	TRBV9	TGTGCCAGCAGCCCCCTGCGACGGGAAGAGCAGTACTTC	CASSPLRREEQYF
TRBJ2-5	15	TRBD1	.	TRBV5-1	TGCGCCAGCAGCCCCGGACAGGGTGGGCAAGAGACCCAGTACTTC	CASSPGQGGQETQYF
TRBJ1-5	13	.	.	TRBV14	TGTGCCAGCAGCCAGGGGGGTTGGCAGCCCCAGCATTTT	CASSQGGWQPQHF
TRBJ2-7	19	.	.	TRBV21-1	TGTGCCAGCAGCAATTGTAGCTTGTGGGGACAGCAACTAAAGTACGAGCAGTACTTC	CASSNCSLWGQQLKYEQYF
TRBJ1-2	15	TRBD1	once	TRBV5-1	TGCGCCAGCAGCCAAGGGACAGGGGGCGCCTGGGGCTACACCTTC	CASSQGTGGAWGYTF
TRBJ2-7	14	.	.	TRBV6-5	TGTGCCAGCAGCCCCAAGCGGGCCCCCTACGAGCAGTACTTC	CASSPKRAPYEQYF
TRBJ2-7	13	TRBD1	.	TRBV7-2	TGTGCCAGCAGCTATGACAGGGTCTACGAGCAGTACTTC	CASSYDRVYEQYF
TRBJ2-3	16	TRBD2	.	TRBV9	TGTGCCAGCAGCGTCGCCTCCCGGGGGGGGACAGATACGCAGTATTTT	CASSVASRGGTDTQYF
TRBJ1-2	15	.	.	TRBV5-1	TGCGCCAGCAGCTCCAACAGCTATTCTAACTATGGCTACACCTTC	CASSSNSYSNYGYTF
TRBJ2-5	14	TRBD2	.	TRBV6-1	TGTGCCATCATTTCGGGACTAGCGGGAAGGGAGCAGTACTTC	CAIISGLAGREQYF
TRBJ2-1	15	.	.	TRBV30	TGTGCCTGGAATTCTAGCCCGGAAAGGGTAGATGAGCAGTTCTTC	CAWNSSPERVDEQFF
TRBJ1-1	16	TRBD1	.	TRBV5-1	TGCGCCAGCAGCGCGGGGCCCGGGACAGGGGGGACTGAAGCTTTCTTT	CASSAGPGTGGTEAFF